This TCR beta chain was profiled in a study of cytomegalovirus exposure and HLA in healthy donors. Study background: Drawn from HLA-typed donors, about 85 million unique TCRs were held in an early data release. The study placed around 80% of its 398 genotyped donors in the Caucasian-associated ancestry cluster.

Whole-study results and caveats: Productive status was seen about 87% or about 30% of the time for most TCR beta V segments in an earlier analysis. A few CMV-associated chains were confirmed in vitro to be specific for CMV antigens.

V gave up 3 bases and J gave up 2 bases, with 11 bases separating them. Germline V gene lookup returns CDR1 LNHDA and CDR2 SQIVND (reference sequence). CDR3 size: 15 residues. In the PCR, 60 Vbeta and 13 Jbeta primers were used. Sequencing used immunoSEQ multiplex PCR; TCRdb keeps in-frame clones, though not all of them. The data show roughly 63,000 clones, with over 60% seen just once and 25% held by the top ten. Concerning this clone: Its target is unknown.

The TCR originated in a man aged 50-60 years in good health and CMV-seropositive. The sample comprised PBMCs. The chain is built from TRBV19 and TRBJ1-5; D gene ambiguous. Here the CDR3 reads CASSMVVVGNQPQHF. The CDR3 DNA reads as TGTGCCAGTAGTATGGTTGTAGTCGGCAATCAGCCCCAGCATTTT.